The 17 T cell receptor beta chains presented below share a single source sample, sequenced in a study of control samples from healthy donors and cancer patients. Generated by immunoSEQ multiplex PCR, the TCRdb table keeps only in-frame clones and is missing some. There are approximately 90,000 clones in the sample; about 88% occur only once, and about 15% lies in the top ten. The sample was blood. These receptors were collected from a woman aged 70 to 79 in good health.

About this clone: Other DNA sequences of this sample code for an identical CDR3. The V gene is TRBV7-2, the J gene TRBJ1-2; D is undetermined. Trimming stripped 2 bases from V and 1 base from J, with 11 bases between. CDR1 and CDR2 (germline): SGHTA, FQGNSA. The CDR3 consists of 15 residues. CDR3 coding DNA: TGTGCCAGCAGCTTACCAGGAGGAATTAACTATGGCTACACCTTC. Protein sequence: CASSLPGGINYGYTF.

The V call is TRBV19, the J call TRBJ2-5; tentatively, D is TRBD1 or TRBD2 (7 bases each). CDR3 length equals 13 residues. Germline CDR1 LNHDA, CDR2 SQIVND (reference sequence). V gave up 5 bases and J gave up 5 bases, with 12 bases separating them. This chain's CDR3 is CASSSRGGETQYF. CDR3 bases: TGTGCCAGTAGTTCCAGGGGGGGGGAGACCCAGTACTTC.

In the case of this clone: The junction and the germline gene differ at one end; a read error may be behind it. The genes are TRBV5-1 and TRBJ1-4; tentatively, D is TRBD1 (6 bases). The CDR3 has 15 residues. Germline CDR1 SGHRS, CDR2 YFSETQ. The DNA for the CDR3 is TGCGCCAGCAGCTTGATCGGGACAACTAGTGAAAAACTGTTTTTT. Amino acids: CASSLIGTTSEKLFF.

The rearrangement joins TRBV7-2 to TRBJ2-1, with no clear D. The CDR3 length is 14 residues. The V and J ends lost 5 bases and 6 bases respectively, with 14 bases between them. The germline V gene has CDR1 SGHTA and CDR2 FQGNSA. The CDR3 reads CASSQAPMFNEQFF. CDR3 coding DNA: TGTGCCAGCAGCCAAGCCCCCATGTTCAATGAGCAGTTCTTC.

V and J are TRBV5-4 and TRBJ2-2, with 8 bases fitting TRBD1. This CDR3 has 15 residues. In germline, CDR1 is SGHNT, CDR2 YYREEE (reference sequence). V lost 5 bases to trimming and J lost 4 bases; unmatched junction nucleotides: 7. CDR3 coding DNA: TGTGCCAGCAGGCATACAGGGGGAGTCACCGGGGAGCTGTTTTTT. Translated, it gives CASRHTGGVTGELFF.

The chain has TRBV6-6 and TRBJ1-2; D may be TRBD1 (5 bases). Germline V gene sequence: CDR1 MNHNY, CDR2 SVGAGI (reference sequence). The CDR3 consists of 13 residues. Trimming removed 5 bases from V and 6 bases from J, with 13 bases in between. In nucleotides, the CDR3 is TGTGCCAGCAGTGACGCCCGGGGGGATGGCTACACCTTC. It encodes CASSDARGDGYTF.

This sequence joins TRBV30 and TRBJ1-3; D is ambiguous. This CDR3 is built from 12 residues. Germline V gene lookup returns CDR1 GTSNPN and CDR2 SVGIG (reference sequence). Trimming took 2 bases from V and 7 from J, leaving 9 bases between them. DNA of the CDR3: TGTGCCTGGAGTCTCCAAGGGAACACCATATATTTT. Protein: CAWSLQGNTIYF.

The chain recombines TRBV5-1 with TRBJ2-2; 11 positions match TRBD1. Per germline, CDR1 SGHRS and CDR2 YFSETQ. V lost 0 bases to trimming and J lost 6 bases; unmatched junction nucleotides: 4. There are 16 residues in the CDR3. The CDR3: CASSLVGQGASGELFF. CDR3 coding DNA: TGCGCCAGCAGCTTGGTTGGACAGGGGGCTTCCGGGGAGCTGTTTTTT.

The chain has TRBV29-1 and TRBJ1-2, with 10 bases aligning to TRBD1. J lost 2 bases, V lost 3 bases, and 3 bases had no gene match. The germline CDR1 and CDR2 sequences are SQVTM and ANQGSEA. This CDR3 comprises 14 residues. In DNA form, the CDR3 reads TGCAGCGTTGAGACAGGGGGCTCAAACTATGGCTACACCTTC. As protein: CSVETGGSNYGYTF. Full variable domain (remainder filled in from reference TRBV29-1 and TRBJ1-2): SAVISQKPSRDICQRGTSLTIQCQVDSQVTMMFWYRQQPGQSLTLIATANQGSEATYESGFVIDKFPISRPNLTFSTLTVSNMSPEDSSIYLCSVETGGSNYGYTFGSGTRLTVV.

The rearrangement joins TRBV7-9 to TRBJ1-4; a weak D match, TRBD1 (6 bases). The length of the CDR3 is 14 residues. V lost 5 bases and J 8 bases, leaving 15 bases between the germline ends. CDR1 SEHNR and CDR2 FQNEAQ come from the germline V gene (reference sequence). The CDR3, as DNA: TGTGCCAGCAGCGATATAGGGGGTCGCGAAAAACTGTTTTTT. This translates into CASSDIGGREKLFF.

In this sample, this clone turned up a few times. This rearrangement joins TRBV6-2 or TRBV6-3 to TRBJ2-6; the match to TRBD2 covers 12 bases. Unmatched junction bases numbered 13, after V lost 4 bases and J lost 0 bases. The CDR3 is made up of 21 amino acids. CDR1 MNHEY and CDR2 SVGEGT come from the germline V gene. The CDR3 DNA reads TGTGCCAGCAGTTTCCTTGCCGGACTAGCGGGACCAGCCTCTGGGGCCAACGTCCTGACTTTC. It is translated as CASSFLAGLAGPASGANVLTF.

The rearrangement links TRBV5-4 to TRBJ2-1; TRBD2 matches 11 bases. V was pared by 3 bases and J by 4 bases, with 3 bases of the junction left unmatched. From germline, CDR1 is SGHNT and CDR2 YYREEE (reference sequence). CDR3 length: 15 residues. The CDR3: CASSSRTSGYNEQFF. Here the CDR3 DNA reads TGTGCCAGCAGCTCCCGGACTAGCGGGTACAATGAGCAGTTCTTC.

The V gene is TRBV25-1, the J gene TRBJ2-2, with 7 bases lining up with TRBD1. This CDR3 has 15 residues. The V segment lost 9 bases and the J segment 5 bases; nucleotides outside the gene matches: 12. The germline V gene has CDR1 MGHDK and CDR2 SYGVNS. CDR3 amino acids: CASKDDRVPTGELFF. CDR3 coding DNA: TGTGCCAGTAAAGACGACAGGGTACCAACCGGGGAGCTGTTTTTT.

This rearrangement joins TRBV5-6 to TRBJ1-3; D gene unclear. This CDR3 contains 16 residues. Germline V CDR1 and CDR2: SGHDT, YYEEEE. Trimming took 1 base from V and 0 from J, leaving 11 bases between them. This CDR3 reads CASSLFSRNSGNTIYF. The CDR3 DNA follows: TGTGCCAGCAGCTTGTTTAGCCGGAACTCTGGAAACACCATATATTTT.

The rearrangement joins TRBV9 to TRBJ2-1, with 8 bases that match TRBD2. This CDR3 region has 16 residues. The V gene's germline CDR1 is SGDLS and CDR2 YYNGEE. The V and J ends lost 4 bases and 5 bases, in that order; junction bases with no gene match: 11. In DNA, the CDR3 is TGTGCCAGCAGCCCTGGGGCGGGACTAGTTGACAATGAGCAGTTCTTC. As protein: CASSPGAGLVDNEQFF.

This chain uses TRBV7-2 with TRBJ2-3; D remains unclear. In germline, CDR1 is SGHTA, CDR2 FQGNSA. This CDR3 comprises 14 residues. Trimming took 5 bases from V and 6 from J, leaving 15 bases between them. For the CDR3, the DNA is TGTGCCAGCAGCCAAGACGGCTCCCGGGATACGCAGTATTTT. Translation: CASSQDGSRDTQYF.

The chain combines TRBV5-1 with TRBJ1-3, with no clear D. Per the germline V gene, CDR1 is SGHRS and CDR2 is YFSETQ. The length of the CDR3 is 15 residues. V was shortened by 4 bases and J by 0 bases, with 11 bases between the two germline ends. CDR3 sequence: CASSIPMSSGNTIYF. The CDR3 DNA reads as TGCGCCAGCAGCATACCGATGAGCTCTGGAAACACCATATATTTT.